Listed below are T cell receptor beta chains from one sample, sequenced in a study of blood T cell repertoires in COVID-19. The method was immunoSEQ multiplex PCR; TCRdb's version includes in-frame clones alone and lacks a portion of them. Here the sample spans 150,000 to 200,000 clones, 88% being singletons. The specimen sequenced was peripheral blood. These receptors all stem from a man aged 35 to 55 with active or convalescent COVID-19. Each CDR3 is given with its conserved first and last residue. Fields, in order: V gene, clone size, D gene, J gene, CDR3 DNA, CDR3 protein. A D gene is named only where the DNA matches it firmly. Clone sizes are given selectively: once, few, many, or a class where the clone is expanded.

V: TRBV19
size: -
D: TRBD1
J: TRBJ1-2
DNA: TGTGCCAGTAGCCTCCGACAGGGTGAAATCTATGGCTACACCTTC
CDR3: CASSLRQGEIYGYTF

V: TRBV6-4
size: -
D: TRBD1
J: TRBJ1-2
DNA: TGTGCCAGCAGCCGGGGACAGGGATATGGCTACACCTTC
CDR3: CASSRGQGYGYTF

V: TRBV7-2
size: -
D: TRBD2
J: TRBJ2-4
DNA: TGTGCCAGCAGCCCCCGGTGGGGGGAGGGTACTCAGTACTTC
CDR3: CASSPRWGEGTQYF

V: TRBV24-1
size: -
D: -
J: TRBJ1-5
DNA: TGTGCCACCAGTGAATCGGAGCTTAATCAGCCCCAGCATTTT
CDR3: CATSESELNQPQHF

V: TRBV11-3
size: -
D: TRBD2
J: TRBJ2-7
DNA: TGTGCCAGCAGCCCCGGACTAGCGGGAGACGAGCAGTACTTC
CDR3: CASSPGLAGDEQYF

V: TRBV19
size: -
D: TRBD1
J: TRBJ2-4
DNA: TGTGCCAGTACCCCCCTTTTACCGGGACAGGGAGTAAACTTC
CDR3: CASTPLLPGQGVNF

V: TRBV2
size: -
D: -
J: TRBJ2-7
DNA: TGTGCCAGCAGCCGTAGCAACGAGCAGTACTTC
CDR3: CASSRSNEQYF

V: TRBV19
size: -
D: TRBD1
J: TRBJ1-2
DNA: TGTGCCAGTCTAGGGGGCAACTATGGCTACACCTTC
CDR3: CASLGGNYGYTF

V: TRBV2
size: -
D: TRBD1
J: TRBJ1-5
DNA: TGTGCCAGCAGTGGTTACGGACAGGGTGGTCAGCCCCAGCATTTT
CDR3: CASSGYGQGGQPQHF

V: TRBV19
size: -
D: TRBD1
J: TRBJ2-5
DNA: TGTGCCAGTAGTATAGGGAGACAGGGAGAGACCCAGTACTTC
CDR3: CASSIGRQGETQYF

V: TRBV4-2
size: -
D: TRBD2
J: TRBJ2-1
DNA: TGTGCCAGCAGCCAAGGACTAGCGGGACAGTTCTACAATGAGCAGTTCTTC
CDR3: CASSQGLAGQFYNEQFF

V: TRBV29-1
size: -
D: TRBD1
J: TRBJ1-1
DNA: TGCAGCGTAGAGGGACAGACGAACACTGAAGCTTTCTTT
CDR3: CSVEGQTNTEAFF

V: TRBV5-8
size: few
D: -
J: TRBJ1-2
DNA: TGTGCCAGCAGCTTGTTGGCAGGGTGGCTCTATGGCTACACCTTC
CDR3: CASSLLAGWLYGYTF

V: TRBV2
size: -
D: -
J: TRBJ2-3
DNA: TGTGCCAGCAGTGAACGGGTGGGTGGCACAGATACGCAGTATTTT
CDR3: CASSERVGGTDTQYF

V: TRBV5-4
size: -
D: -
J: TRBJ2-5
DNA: TGTGCCAGCAGCAGAGGGATGGAAGAGACCCAGTACTTC
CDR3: CASSRGMEETQYF

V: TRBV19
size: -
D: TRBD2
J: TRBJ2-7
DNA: TGTGCCAGTAGAGCTACCGGACTAGCGGGAGTCGGGGAGCAGTACTTC
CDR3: CASRATGLAGVGEQYF

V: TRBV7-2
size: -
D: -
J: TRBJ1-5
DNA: TGTGCCAGCAGCCTAGTGACGGGAGGCAATCAGCCCCAGCATTTT
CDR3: CASSLVTGGNQPQHF

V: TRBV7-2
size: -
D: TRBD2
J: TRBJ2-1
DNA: TGTGCCAGCAGCTTCTTAGCGGGGGGTCGGGATGAGCAGTTCTTC
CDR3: CASSFLAGGRDEQFF

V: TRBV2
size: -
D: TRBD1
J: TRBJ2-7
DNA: TGTGCCAGCAGCCCGGGACAGGGGGCTTCAATCTACGAGCAGTACTTC
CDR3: CASSPGQGASIYEQYF

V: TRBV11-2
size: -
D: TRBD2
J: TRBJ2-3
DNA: TGTGCCAGCAGCCCAGACTCATCCGGGACTAGCGGGTCTAAAGATACGCAGTATTTT
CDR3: CASSPDSSGTSGSKDTQYF

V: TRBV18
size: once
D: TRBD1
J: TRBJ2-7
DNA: TGTGCCAGCTCGCCAGGGACAGGGGTCCACGAGCAGTACTTC
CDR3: CASSPGTGVHEQYF

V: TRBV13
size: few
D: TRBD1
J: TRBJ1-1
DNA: TGTGCCAGCAGCTCACAGGGGGCGCTCAGGACTGAAGCTTTCTTT
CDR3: CASSSQGALRTEAFF

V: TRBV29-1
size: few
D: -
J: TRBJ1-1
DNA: TGCAGCGGGGAGAAGACACCAAACACTGAAGCTTTCTTT
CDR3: CSGEKTPNTEAFF

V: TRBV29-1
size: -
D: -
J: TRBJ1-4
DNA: TGCAGCGTTGCGGGTACAATTAATGAAAAACTGTTTTTT
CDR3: CSVAGTINEKLFF

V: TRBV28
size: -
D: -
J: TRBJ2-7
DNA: TGTGCCAGCAGTTTCTTAGAACACAGCTACGAGCAGTACTTC
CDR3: CASSFLEHSYEQYF

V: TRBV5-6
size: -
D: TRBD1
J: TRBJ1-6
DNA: TGTGCCAGCAGCTTCGCAGGGGGCCCCCTCCACTTT
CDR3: CASSFAGGPLHF

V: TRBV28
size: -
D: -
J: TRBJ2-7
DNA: TGTGCCAGCAGCCAGGGGAAGCAGTACTTC
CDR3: CASSQGKQYF

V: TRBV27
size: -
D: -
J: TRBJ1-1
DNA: TGTGCCAGCAGTTTATTACCCGGGGGGAACACTGAAGCTTTCTTT
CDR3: CASSLLPGGNTEAFF

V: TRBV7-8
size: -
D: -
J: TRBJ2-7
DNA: TGTGCCAGCAGCCCGGGGATTCGCGAGCAGTACTTC
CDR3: CASSPGIREQYF

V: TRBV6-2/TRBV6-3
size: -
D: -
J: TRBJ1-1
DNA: TGTGCCAGCAGTTACTCTGGGGGGGCGGGCCGAGGGATGAACACTGAAGCTTTCTTT
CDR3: CASSYSGGAGRGMNTEAFF

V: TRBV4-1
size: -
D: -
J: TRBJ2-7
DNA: TGCGCCAGCAGCCAAGGGGGGGGCCTACCAGGCGGTGAGCAGTACTTC
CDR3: CASSQGGGLPGGEQYF

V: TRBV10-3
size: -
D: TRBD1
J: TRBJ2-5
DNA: TGTGCCATCAGTTACCGGGACAGGGAGGAAGAGACCCAGTACTTC
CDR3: CAISYRDREEETQYF

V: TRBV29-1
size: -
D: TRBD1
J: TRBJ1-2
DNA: TGCAGCGTTGAAGATCAGGGACAGGGGGCCCACTATGGCTACACCTTC
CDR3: CSVEDQGQGAHYGYTF

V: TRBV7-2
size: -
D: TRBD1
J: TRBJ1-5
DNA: TGTGCCAGCAGCTTAGATAGGACAGGGTGGGATGGCAATCAGCCCCAGCATTTT
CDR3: CASSLDRTGWDGNQPQHF

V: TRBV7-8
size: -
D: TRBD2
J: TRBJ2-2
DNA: TGTGCCAGCAGCTTTGCTAGCGGGAGGTTAACCGGGGAGCTGTTTTTT
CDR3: CASSFASGRLTGELFF

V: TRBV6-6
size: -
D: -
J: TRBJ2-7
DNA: TGTGCCAGCAGTCCGAGGACAGCAGACTACGAGCAGTACTTC
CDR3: CASSPRTADYEQYF

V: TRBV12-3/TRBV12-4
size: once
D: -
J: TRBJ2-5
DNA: TGTGCCAGCAGTTTCCGGGAAGAGACCCAGTACTTC
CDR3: CASSFREETQYF

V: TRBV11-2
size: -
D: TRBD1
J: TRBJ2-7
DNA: TGTGCCAGCAGCTCCCCTGGACAGGGGGCATCCTACGAGCAGTACTTC
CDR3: CASSSPGQGASYEQYF

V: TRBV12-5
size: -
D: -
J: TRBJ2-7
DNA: TGTGCTAGTGGTTTGGCGGTGGGGAGCTCCTACGAGCAGTACTTC
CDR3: CASGLAVGSSYEQYF

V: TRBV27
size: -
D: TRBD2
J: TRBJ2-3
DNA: TGTGCCAGCAGTTCTCCCGCGGGAGGCACAGATACGCAGTATTTT
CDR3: CASSSPAGGTDTQYF

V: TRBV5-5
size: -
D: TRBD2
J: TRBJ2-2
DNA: TGTGCCAGCAGCGGACTAGCGGGTAATACCGGGGAGCTGTTTTTT
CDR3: CASSGLAGNTGELFF

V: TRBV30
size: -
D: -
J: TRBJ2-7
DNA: TGTGCCTGGAGTACCTCGGGGTACGAGCAGTACTTC
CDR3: CAWSTSGYEQYF

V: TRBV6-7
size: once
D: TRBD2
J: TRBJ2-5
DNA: TGTGCCAGCAGTTACCCTCCCGGGGGAGGGGAGACCCAGTACTTC
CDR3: CASSYPPGGGETQYF

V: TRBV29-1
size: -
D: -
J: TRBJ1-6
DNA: TGCAGCGTTGAAGATAGTTATTGGGGAGGTGGCCTCCACTTT
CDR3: CSVEDSYWGGGLHF

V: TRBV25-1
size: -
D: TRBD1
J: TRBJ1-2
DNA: TGTGCCAGCAGCAGGACAGGGATAGGGTATGGCTACACCTTC
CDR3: CASSRTGIGYGYTF

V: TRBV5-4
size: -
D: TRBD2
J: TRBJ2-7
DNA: TGTGCCAGCAGCGCGATGACTAGCGCAAAAAACTACGAGCAGTACTTC
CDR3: CASSAMTSAKNYEQYF

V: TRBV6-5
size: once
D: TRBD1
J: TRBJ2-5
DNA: TGTGCCAGCAGTTACGGGACAGGGGGAGAGACCCAGTACTTC
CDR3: CASSYGTGGETQYF

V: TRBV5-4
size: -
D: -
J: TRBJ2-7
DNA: TGTGCCAGCAGCTTGTTTACGGGTTACGAGCAGTACTTC
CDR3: CASSLFTGYEQYF